The rows below give T cell receptor beta chains drawn from one sample of a study of T cell responses to AZD1222 COVID-19 vaccine. The repertoire was sequenced with immunoSEQ multiplex PCR; TCRdb's copy has only in-frame clones and lacks some. The data contain more than 150,000 clones, around 92% of them seen just once; the ten biggest clones take up more than 9%. The source was peripheral blood, collected on day 0 of AZD1222 vaccination. The receptors derive from an adult in good health. Each CDR3 is given with its conserved first and last residue. The order of the fields is J gene, V gene, clone size, D gene, CDR3 DNA, CDR3 protein. A D gene is named only where the DNA matches it firmly. Expanded clones are given a class, and other clones once, few, many or no size at all.

j_call: TRBJ1-5
v_call: TRBV5-8
clone_size: NA
d_call: NA
cdr3_nt: TGTGCCAGCAGCCAAGGGCAGTATAGCAATCAGCCCCAGCATTTT
cdr3_aa: CASSQGQYSNQPQHF

j_call: TRBJ1-2
v_call: TRBV11-2
clone_size: NA
d_call: NA
cdr3_nt: TGTGCCAGCAGCTTGGGGGGAGAAGGGTTTGGCTACACCTTC
cdr3_aa: CASSLGGEGFGYTF

j_call: TRBJ1-1
v_call: TRBV3-1/TRBV3-2
clone_size: NA
d_call: NA
cdr3_nt: TGTGCCAGCAGCCCTCTCTCCAATCTACAGAACACTGAAGCTTTCTTT
cdr3_aa: CASSPLSNLQNTEAFF

j_call: TRBJ2-6
v_call: TRBV10-3
clone_size: NA
d_call: NA
cdr3_nt: TGTGCCATCAGTGAGTCTAGAGGAAAGGGTGGGGCCAACGTCCTGACTTTC
cdr3_aa: CAISESRGKGGANVLTF

j_call: TRBJ1-2
v_call: TRBV18
clone_size: NA
d_call: NA
cdr3_nt: TGTGCCAGCTCACCAGGGTTTGGCTACACCTTC
cdr3_aa: CASSPGFGYTF

j_call: TRBJ2-3
v_call: TRBV11-2
clone_size: NA
d_call: NA
cdr3_nt: TGTGCCAGCAGCCTACGGGGGACGCAGTATTTT
cdr3_aa: CASSLRGTQYF

j_call: TRBJ1-5
v_call: TRBV4-1
clone_size: NA
d_call: NA
cdr3_nt: TGCGCCAGCAGCCAACTCAGACACAATCAGCCCCAGCATTTT
cdr3_aa: CASSQLRHNQPQHF

j_call: TRBJ1-1
v_call: TRBV19
clone_size: NA
d_call: NA
cdr3_nt: TGTGCCAGTAGTACCCAGAAGAACACTGAAGCTTTCTTT
cdr3_aa: CASSTQKNTEAFF

j_call: TRBJ1-4
v_call: TRBV28
clone_size: once
d_call: NA
cdr3_nt: TGTGCCAGCAGCGGAGGTTCAACTAATGAAAAACTGTTTTTT
cdr3_aa: CASSGGSTNEKLFF

j_call: TRBJ1-2
v_call: TRBV2
clone_size: NA
d_call: NA
cdr3_nt: TGTGCCAGCAGAGCACCTTATGGCTACACCTTC
cdr3_aa: CASRAPYGYTF

j_call: TRBJ1-5
v_call: TRBV5-8
clone_size: NA
d_call: TRBD1
cdr3_nt: TGTGCCAGCAGCCCCGGGACAGGCAAAGATCAGCCCCAGCATTTT
cdr3_aa: CASSPGTGKDQPQHF

j_call: TRBJ2-7
v_call: TRBV18
clone_size: NA
d_call: TRBD1
cdr3_nt: TGTGCCAGCTCACCAAGAACAGGGGGCAACTACGAGCAGTACTTC
cdr3_aa: CASSPRTGGNYEQYF

j_call: TRBJ1-2
v_call: TRBV15
clone_size: once
d_call: NA
cdr3_nt: TGTGCCACCAGCGGACGGGACGGATTTAACTATGGCTACACCTTC
cdr3_aa: CATSGRDGFNYGYTF

j_call: TRBJ1-1
v_call: TRBV25-1
clone_size: NA
d_call: TRBD1
cdr3_nt: TGTGCCAGCAGTACTTTGACAGGGATGAACACTGAAGCTTTCTTT
cdr3_aa: CASSTLTGMNTEAFF

j_call: TRBJ1-1
v_call: TRBV10-3
clone_size: once
d_call: NA
cdr3_nt: TGTGCCACCCGGACGACGGTCGGGGAAGCTTTCTTT
cdr3_aa: CATRTTVGEAFF

j_call: TRBJ1-3
v_call: TRBV9
clone_size: NA
d_call: TRBD1
cdr3_nt: TGTGCCAGCAGCGTAGAGGGGGCAACTGGAAACACCATATATTTT
cdr3_aa: CASSVEGATGNTIYF

j_call: TRBJ1-6
v_call: TRBV10-3
clone_size: few
d_call: NA
cdr3_nt: TGTGCCATCAGTGGTGGAGGATATCCACCCCTCCACTTT
cdr3_aa: CAISGGGYPPLHF

j_call: TRBJ1-5
v_call: TRBV2
clone_size: NA
d_call: TRBD1
cdr3_nt: TGTGCCAGTGCCGGGACAGGGGGCAATCAGCCCCAGCATTTT
cdr3_aa: CASAGTGGNQPQHF

j_call: TRBJ1-2
v_call: TRBV7-2
clone_size: NA
d_call: NA
cdr3_nt: TGTGCCAGCAGTTTGACAGCGAATTATGGCTACACCTTC
cdr3_aa: CASSLTANYGYTF

j_call: TRBJ1-1
v_call: TRBV27
clone_size: NA
d_call: NA
cdr3_nt: TGTGCCAGCAACAACTTTGGGGGCATGGACACTGAAGCTTTCTTT
cdr3_aa: CASNNFGGMDTEAFF

j_call: TRBJ1-2
v_call: TRBV25-1
clone_size: NA
d_call: NA
cdr3_nt: TGTGCCAGCAGTGGGGGGCGCGGCTACACCTTC
cdr3_aa: CASSGGRGYTF

j_call: TRBJ1-2
v_call: TRBV10-3
clone_size: NA
d_call: NA
cdr3_nt: TGTGCCATAGCCGGACAGAACTATGGCTACACCTTC
cdr3_aa: CAIAGQNYGYTF

j_call: TRBJ1-3
v_call: TRBV18
clone_size: NA
d_call: TRBD1
cdr3_nt: TGTGCCAGCTCACCGGGGACAGGGGGATACTCTGGAAACACCATATATTTT
cdr3_aa: CASSPGTGGYSGNTIYF

j_call: TRBJ2-1
v_call: TRBV24-1
clone_size: once
d_call: NA
cdr3_nt: TGTGCCACCAGTGGGGGCGGCGGGCAGTTCTTC
cdr3_aa: CATSGGGGQFF

j_call: TRBJ2-7
v_call: TRBV7-9
clone_size: NA
d_call: NA
cdr3_nt: TGTGCCAGCAGCTTTGAGGATTACGAGCAGTACTTC
cdr3_aa: CASSFEDYEQYF

j_call: TRBJ1-5
v_call: TRBV19
clone_size: NA
d_call: TRBD1
cdr3_nt: TGTGCCAGTAGTATAGGAGGGGGCGCCCCTATCGGGCATTTT
cdr3_aa: CASSIGGGAPIGHF

j_call: TRBJ2-2
v_call: TRBV7-2
clone_size: NA
d_call: TRBD1
cdr3_nt: TGTGCCAGCAGCCGACAGGGCACCGGGGAGCTGTTTTTT
cdr3_aa: CASSRQGTGELFF

j_call: TRBJ1-1
v_call: TRBV27
clone_size: NA
d_call: TRBD1
cdr3_nt: TGTGCCAGCAGTTTGGACAGGATGAACACTGAAGCTTTCTTT
cdr3_aa: CASSLDRMNTEAFF

j_call: TRBJ2-2
v_call: TRBV6-5
clone_size: NA
d_call: TRBD2
cdr3_nt: TGTGCCAGCAAAGGGACTAGCGGGATGACCGGGGAGCTGTTTTTT
cdr3_aa: CASKGTSGMTGELFF

j_call: TRBJ2-7
v_call: TRBV4-1
clone_size: NA
d_call: TRBD2
cdr3_nt: TGCGCCAGCAGCCAGAGGACTAGCGACACTAGTTACTACGAGCAGTACTTC
cdr3_aa: CASSQRTSDTSYYEQYF

j_call: TRBJ1-1
v_call: TRBV12-5
clone_size: NA
d_call: NA
cdr3_nt: TGTGCTAGCTCGATGGGGTCTGGGAACACTGAAGCTTTCTTT
cdr3_aa: CASSMGSGNTEAFF

j_call: TRBJ1-1
v_call: TRBV6-1
clone_size: once
d_call: NA
cdr3_nt: TGTGCCAGCAGTGAAACGGGCACTGAAGCTTTCTTT
cdr3_aa: CASSETGTEAFF

j_call: TRBJ1-4
v_call: TRBV30
clone_size: NA
d_call: NA
cdr3_nt: TGTGCCTGGAATATTAATAATGAAAAACTGTTTTTT
cdr3_aa: CAWNINNEKLFF

j_call: TRBJ2-5
v_call: TRBV7-2
clone_size: NA
d_call: TRBD2
cdr3_nt: TGTGCCAGCAGCTTAGGGGGGGGACTCCAAGAGACCCAGTACTTC
cdr3_aa: CASSLGGGLQETQYF

j_call: TRBJ2-2
v_call: TRBV4-2
clone_size: NA
d_call: TRBD2
cdr3_nt: TGTGCCAGCAGCCATCCCGGCCTAGCGGGGGGTAACACCGGGGAGCTGTTTTTT
cdr3_aa: CASSHPGLAGGNTGELFF

j_call: TRBJ2-3
v_call: TRBV27
clone_size: NA
d_call: TRBD2
cdr3_nt: TGTGCCAGCAGTAATCGACTAGCGGGGGCAGATACGCAGTATTTT
cdr3_aa: CASSNRLAGADTQYF

j_call: TRBJ1-1
v_call: TRBV5-6
clone_size: NA
d_call: TRBD1
cdr3_nt: TGTGCCAGCAGCCCCCGACCGGACAGGTACACTGAAGCTTTCTTT
cdr3_aa: CASSPRPDRYTEAFF

j_call: TRBJ1-1
v_call: TRBV4-3
clone_size: NA
d_call: TRBD1
cdr3_nt: TGCGCCAGCAGCCAGAACAGGGGGTGGGATACTGAAGCTTTCTTT
cdr3_aa: CASSQNRGWDTEAFF

j_call: TRBJ1-2
v_call: TRBV6-1
clone_size: NA
d_call: NA
cdr3_nt: TGTGCCAGCAGTGAACTCACCCCAGGACGCCGGCGAGCTAACTATGGCTACACCTTC
cdr3_aa: CASSELTPGRRRANYGYTF

j_call: TRBJ1-1
v_call: TRBV27
clone_size: NA
d_call: TRBD1
cdr3_nt: TGTGCCAGCAGTTTATCAGGGCGACAGGGTCTTTTCTTT
cdr3_aa: CASSLSGRQGLFF

j_call: TRBJ1-3
v_call: TRBV6-5
clone_size: NA
d_call: NA
cdr3_nt: TGTGCCAGCACCTCGGGAGGGTCGGGAAACACCATATATTTT
cdr3_aa: CASTSGGSGNTIYF

j_call: TRBJ1-2
v_call: TRBV6-5
clone_size: once
d_call: NA
cdr3_nt: TGTGCCAGCAGTTCCACAGGGAGGTGGCGGGGCTACACCTTC
cdr3_aa: CASSSTGRWRGYTF

j_call: TRBJ1-2
v_call: TRBV28
clone_size: NA
d_call: TRBD1
cdr3_nt: TGTGCCAGCAGTGGGGTGGACAGGGGGCGGGGCTATGGCTACACCTTC
cdr3_aa: CASSGVDRGRGYGYTF

j_call: TRBJ1-1
v_call: TRBV18
clone_size: NA
d_call: NA
cdr3_nt: TGTGCCAGCTCACCACGAGGGGAGCGGACTGAAGCTTTCTTT
cdr3_aa: CASSPRGERTEAFF

j_call: TRBJ2-3
v_call: TRBV10-3
clone_size: NA
d_call: NA
cdr3_nt: TGTGCCATCAGTCGGGCCGCAGATACGCAGTATTTT
cdr3_aa: CAISRAADTQYF

j_call: TRBJ1-2
v_call: TRBV7-2
clone_size: NA
d_call: TRBD1
cdr3_nt: TGTGCCAGCAGCTTCGGGACAGATAACTATGGCTACACCTTC
cdr3_aa: CASSFGTDNYGYTF

j_call: TRBJ2-1
v_call: TRBV6-5
clone_size: NA
d_call: TRBD2
cdr3_nt: TGTGCCAGCAGGAGACTAGCGGGGTACAATGAGCAGTTCTTC
cdr3_aa: CASRRLAGYNEQFF

j_call: TRBJ1-1
v_call: TRBV28
clone_size: NA
d_call: TRBD1
cdr3_nt: TGTGCCAGCAGGGGCACCGGGACAGAAAACACTGAAGCTTTCTTT
cdr3_aa: CASRGTGTENTEAFF

j_call: TRBJ2-5
v_call: TRBV3-1/TRBV3-2
clone_size: NA
d_call: NA
cdr3_nt: TGTGCCAGCACGGGGGTTGGAGAGACCCAGTACTTC
cdr3_aa: CASTGVGETQYF

j_call: TRBJ2-6
v_call: TRBV6-5
clone_size: NA
d_call: NA
cdr3_nt: TGTGCCAGCAGTCACAGCTCTGGGGCCAACGTCCTGACTTTC
cdr3_aa: CASSHSSGANVLTF

j_call: TRBJ1-1
v_call: TRBV9
clone_size: NA
d_call: NA
cdr3_nt: TGTGCCAGCAGCCCCCGCCCCATTCTGAACACTGAAGCTTTCTTT
cdr3_aa: CASSPRPILNTEAFF

j_call: TRBJ1-2
v_call: TRBV7-2
clone_size: NA
d_call: NA
cdr3_nt: TGTGCCAGCAGCTCCCGGGGCCGGTCCTGGGGCTACACCTTC
cdr3_aa: CASSSRGRSWGYTF

j_call: TRBJ1-6
v_call: TRBV12-3/TRBV12-4
clone_size: NA
d_call: NA
cdr3_nt: TGTGCCAGCAGTTTAAGGTGGGATTCACCCCTCCACTTT
cdr3_aa: CASSLRWDSPLHF

j_call: TRBJ1-2
v_call: TRBV24-1
clone_size: NA
d_call: TRBD1
cdr3_nt: TGTGCCACCAGTGACTCGATAGACAGGGCGGATGGCTACACCTTC
cdr3_aa: CATSDSIDRADGYTF

j_call: TRBJ1-5
v_call: TRBV6-2/TRBV6-3
clone_size: NA
d_call: NA
cdr3_nt: TGTGCCAGCAGTTATAGTTCAGGGACCCAGCCCCAGCATTTT
cdr3_aa: CASSYSSGTQPQHF